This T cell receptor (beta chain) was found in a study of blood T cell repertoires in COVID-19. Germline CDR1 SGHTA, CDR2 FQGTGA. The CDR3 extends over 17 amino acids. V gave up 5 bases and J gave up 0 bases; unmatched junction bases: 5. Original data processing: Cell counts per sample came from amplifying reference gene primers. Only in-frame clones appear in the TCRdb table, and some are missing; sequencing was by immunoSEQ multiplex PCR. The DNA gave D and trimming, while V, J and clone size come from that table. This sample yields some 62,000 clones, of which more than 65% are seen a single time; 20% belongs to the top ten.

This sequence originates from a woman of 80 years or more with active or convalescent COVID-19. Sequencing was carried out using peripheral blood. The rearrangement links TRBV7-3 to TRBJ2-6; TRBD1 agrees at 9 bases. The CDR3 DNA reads TGTGCCAGCAGCCCGACAGGGGGATTCTCTGGGGCCAACGTCCTGACTTTC. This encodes CASSPTGGFSGANVLTF.